The entry below describes one T cell receptor (beta chain). The antigen is undetermined. Trimming took 4 bases from V and 4 from J; bases not matched to a gene: 4. Germline V gene lookup returns CDR1 SGHTA and CDR2 FQGNSA. This CDR3 has 14 amino acids. TCRdb keeps only in-frame clones here, not all; method: immunoSEQ multiplex PCR. The sample consists of approximately 1,500,000 clones, around 98% of them appearing once. The entry originates in a study of shared clonotypes between healthy human individuals. All donors were healthy HIV-negative adults lacking recent acute infections or vaccinations. CD4+ cells yielded CD45RA+ naive and CD45RA-negative memory subsets. General study results and limits: Memory subsets generally showed lower estimated richness than naive subsets. Sample collection involved blood only; tissue repertoires are likely different.

The origin of this receptor is a man aged 25 to 40 in good health. The V and J genes are TRBV7-2 and TRBJ1-2; 9 bases are shared with TRBD1. Sequenced: naive CD4+ T cells sorted from blood. Subset reported: CD45RA+ positively selected. Here the CDR3 reads CASSSDRGIYGYTF. CDR3 DNA: TGTGCCAGCAGCTCGGACAGGGGCATCTATGGCTACACCTTC. Together with reference TRBV7-2 and TRBJ1-2, the CDR3 gives the full variable domain: GAGVSQSPSNKVTEKGKDVELRCDPISGHTALYWYRQSLGQGLEFLIYFQGNSAPDKSGLPSDRFSAERTGGSVSTLTIQRTQQEDSAVYLCASSSDRGIYGYTFGSGTRLTVV.